The rows below give T cell receptor beta chains drawn from one sample of a study of cytomegalovirus exposure and HLA in healthy donors. Assay used: immunoSEQ multiplex PCR; TCRdb lists only in-frame clones, some missing. The sample consists of about 100,000 clones, roughly three quarters of them appearing once. The specimen sequenced was PBMCs. The receptors come from a woman aged 55-70 years in good health and CMV-seronegative. The CDR3 runs from the conserved cysteine through the conserved F or W. D genes are given only for firm matches. Rows may omit the clone size; those that give it use once, few, many or a size class.

d_gene	v_gene	j_gene	abundance	CDR3aa	CDR3nt
TRBD2	TRBV5-1	TRBJ2-3	few	CASSLGTSGVVDTQYF	TGCGCCAGCAGCTTGGGGACTAGCGGGGTGGTAGATACGCAGTATTTT
TRBD1	TRBV6-5	TRBJ2-5	few	CASSYVDRAQETQYF	TGTGCCAGCAGTTACGTCGACAGGGCCCAAGAGACCCAGTACTTC
.	TRBV5-6	TRBJ1-1	few	CASSYPGDTEAFF	TGTGCCAGCAGCTATCCCGGGGACACTGAAGCTTTCTTT
.	TRBV6-6	TRBJ2-7	few	CASSPGHFESYEQYF	TGTGCCAGCAGCCCAGGCCATTTCGAATCCTACGAGCAGTACTTC
.	TRBV29-1	TRBJ2-1	few	CSVEEDSTVTRYNEQFF	TGCAGCGTTGAGGAGGACTCGACGGTCACTAGGTACAATGAGCAGTTCTTC
.	TRBV7-8	TRBJ2-3	.	CASSLDRFTDTQYF	TGTGCCAGCAGCTTGGACAGATTCACAGATACGCAGTATTTT
TRBD1	TRBV5-4	TRBJ1-1	.	CASSIGGGQVLGGAFF	TGTGCCAGCAGCATTGGGGGGGGACAGGTCCTCGGGGGAGCTTTCTTT
TRBD1	TRBV27	TRBJ1-4	few	CASSLRDRDEKLFF	TGTGCCAGCAGTCTCCGGGACAGGGACGAAAAACTGTTTTTT
.	TRBV15	TRBJ2-7	few	CATSSRQSSYEQYF	TGTGCCACCAGCAGCAGACAGTCCTCCTACGAGCAGTACTTC
TRBD1	TRBV27	TRBJ2-5	.	CASSLQGARETQYF	TGTGCCAGCAGTCTACAGGGGGCGAGGGAGACCCAGTACTTC
.	TRBV5-4	TRBJ1-5	.	CASSLGAGGNQPQHF	TGTGCCAGCAGCTTGGGGGCAGGGGGCAATCAGCCCCAGCATTTT
TRBD1	TRBV2	TRBJ2-3	.	CASRSWDSRTDTQYF	TGTGCCAGCCGCAGTTGGGACAGTCGCACAGATACGCAGTATTTT
.	TRBV15	TRBJ2-5	.	CATSRVGSFQETQYF	TGTGCCACCAGCAGAGTCGGGTCTTTCCAAGAGACCCAGTACTTC
.	TRBV18	TRBJ2-3	.	CASSPPSERGDTQYF	TGTGCCAGCTCACCTCCTAGTGAAAGGGGGGATACGCAGTATTTT
.	TRBV29-1	TRBJ1-5	.	CSVEDGGGQPQHF	TGCAGCGTTGAAGATGGGGGAGGGCAGCCCCAGCATTTT
TRBD1	TRBV28	TRBJ1-1	.	CASSTAGTGYGTEAFF	TGTGCCAGCAGTACCGCCGGGACAGGGTACGGCACTGAAGCTTTCTTT
.	TRBV10-3	TRBJ2-3	.	CAIRNQLVHTDTQYF	TGTGCCATCAGGAACCAACTAGTTCACACAGATACGCAGTATTTT
.	TRBV30	TRBJ2-7	.	CAWRVRGTYEQYF	TGTGCCTGGAGGGTCAGGGGAACTTACGAGCAGTACTTC
.	TRBV19	TRBJ1-2	.	CASSMVTQIYGYTF	TGTGCCAGTAGTATGGTAACACAGATCTATGGCTACACCTTC
.	TRBV5-1	TRBJ2-7	.	CASSVTAPGDEQYF	TGCGCCAGCAGCGTGACAGCTCCTGGGGACGAGCAGTACTTC
.	TRBV7-8	TRBJ1-1	few	CASSLGGAYGAFF	TGTGCCAGCAGCCTTGGGGGGGCATATGGAGCTTTCTTT
.	TRBV29-1	TRBJ1-1	.	CSVARGSRNTEAFF	TGCAGCGTTGCTAGGGGCTCTCGTAACACTGAAGCTTTCTTT
.	TRBV7-2	TRBJ1-2	.	CASSLASIANYGYTF	TGTGCCAGCAGCTTAGCGAGCATAGCTAACTATGGCTACACCTTC
.	TRBV6-5	TRBJ1-4	.	CASTPSGRFNEKLFF	TGTGCCAGCACCCCGAGTGGGAGATTTAATGAAAAACTGTTTTTT
.	TRBV6-1	TRBJ2-7	.	CASSGAGTMDEQYF	TGTGCCAGCAGTGGGGCGGGGACGATGGACGAGCAGTACTTC
TRBD2	TRBV5-1	TRBJ2-1	.	CASSLGTSGIPGEQFF	TGCGCCAGCAGCCTAGGGACTAGCGGGATCCCAGGTGAGCAGTTCTTC
TRBD1	TRBV15	TRBJ1-5	.	CATSRATGGNQPQHF	TGTGCCACCAGCAGAGCAACAGGGGGCAATCAGCCCCAGCATTTT
.	TRBV5-6	TRBJ1-6	few	CASSLGGSPLHF	TGTGCCAGCAGCTTGGGAGGTTCACCCCTCCACTTT
.	TRBV5-6	TRBJ1-4	.	CASSLRSGSHEKLFF	TGTGCCAGCAGCCTAAGGAGTGGCTCGCATGAAAAACTGTTTTTT
.	TRBV25-1	TRBJ2-7	.	CASSEYGGTYEQYF	TGTGCCAGCAGTGAATATGGGGGGACCTACGAGCAGTACTTC
.	TRBV18	TRBJ1-1	.	CASSPPGGLGTEAFF	TGTGCCAGCTCACCACCGGGGGGGCTGGGCACTGAAGCTTTCTTT
.	TRBV6-6	TRBJ1-2	.	CASSYGFGRTVYGYTF	TGTGCCAGCAGTTACGGATTCGGTAGGACAGTCTATGGCTACACCTTC
TRBD2	TRBV6-5	TRBJ2-3	.	CASSYSVAGVADTQYF	TGTGCCAGCAGTTACTCCGTGGCGGGAGTGGCAGATACGCAGTATTTT
.	TRBV6-1	TRBJ1-2	.	CASSERDNRYGYTF	TGTGCCAGCAGTGAAAGGGACAACCGCTATGGCTACACCTTC
.	TRBV18	TRBJ1-4	.	CASSPNSGLNEKLFF	TGTGCCAGCTCACCTAATTCAGGCTTGAATGAAAAACTGTTTTTT
.	TRBV15	TRBJ1-5	.	CATSKRVGNQPQHF	TGTGCCACCAGCAAGAGGGTAGGTAATCAGCCCCAGCATTTT
TRBD2	TRBV4-3	TRBJ2-1	.	CASQPSGGDEQFF	TGCGCCAGCCAGCCTAGCGGTGGTGATGAGCAGTTCTTC
.	TRBV11-3	TRBJ2-1	.	CASSRPQGYNEQFF	TGTGCCAGCAGCCGACCTCAGGGTTACAATGAGCAGTTCTTC
TRBD2	TRBV5-4	TRBJ2-7	once	CASSLLGLAGGLYEQYF	TGTGCCAGCAGCTTGCTGGGACTAGCGGGAGGATTATACGAGCAGTACTTC
.	TRBV27	TRBJ2-1	.	CASSLLGHNYNEQFF	TGTGCCAGCAGTTTGTTGGGACATAATTACAATGAGCAGTTCTTC
TRBD2	TRBV27	TRBJ2-3	.	CASRLALSTDTQYF	TGTGCCAGCCGACTAGCACTTAGCACAGATACGCAGTATTTT
.	TRBV28	TRBJ2-1	.	CASSLDWGLNEQFF	TGTGCCAGCAGTTTAGATTGGGGACTCAATGAGCAGTTCTTC
.	TRBV7-9	TRBJ2-7	.	CASSLEGRGVHEQYF	TGTGCCAGCAGCCTTGAAGGCAGGGGTGTACACGAGCAGTACTTC
TRBD1	TRBV10-2	TRBJ1-1	.	CASSGRGVEAFF	TGCGCCAGCAGTGGCAGGGGGGTTGAAGCTTTCTTT
.	TRBV28	TRBJ1-1	.	CASAVLNTEAFF	TGTGCCAGCGCAGTCCTGAACACTGAAGCTTTCTTT